What follows is one T cell receptor (beta chain) and its context. The antigen is undetermined. The PCR was carried out with 60 Vbeta primers and 13 Jbeta primers. Clones were sequenced by immunoSEQ multiplex PCR, and TCRdb holds only the in-frame ones, with some missing. The sample includes approximately 100,000 clones, 65% to 80% of them seen just once. This sample stems from a study of cytomegalovirus exposure and HLA in healthy donors. CDR3 length: 16 residues. Germline V gene data show CDR1 as SGHNT and CDR2 as YYREEE (reference sequence). Trimming cost V 4 bases and J 0 bases, with 14 bases left between them. The study's findings and limits: Sequences of the TCR beta chain were said to predict the HLA-A and HLA-B alleles of most subjects accurately.

The genes are TRBV5-4 and TRBJ2-1, with D hard to call. The specimen sequenced was PBMCs. The TCR originated in a female donor in good health and CMV-seronegative. DNA for the CDR3: TGTGCCAGCAGCCCGCCGGCGGCCAGCTCCTACAATGAGCAGTTCTTC. This sequence encodes CASSPPAASSYNEQFF. The complete variable domain, with remaining parts taken from reference TRBV5-4 and TRBJ2-1, reads ETGVTQSPTHLIKTRGQQVTLRCSSQSGHNTVSWYQQALGQGPQFIFQYYREEENGRGNFPPRFSGLQFPNYSSELNVNALELDDSALYLCASSPPAASSYNEQFFGPGTRLTVL.